The TCR beta chain under discussion was sequenced for a study of T cells in Graves' hyperthyroidism and ophthalmopathy. Study-level results: Appearing also in blood were most of the thyroid clonotypes expanded above 0.001. The model anticipated ophthalmopathy a median about six months pre-onset.

TCR beta CDR3 regions were amplified from RNA transcripts. First-round RT-PCR with HTBI primers amplified the TCR CDR3 region. From the multiplex PCR reads, TCRdb called clonotypes with MiXCR, one entry per CDR3 protein. The sample yields about 500,000 distinct CDR3 sequences, around 15% seen once. This clonotype has only a few counts. Its antigen remains unknown. This CDR3 comprises 16 residues. Germline-derived CDR1 and CDR2 are LNHDA and SQIVND (reference sequence). Trimming removed 6 bases at V and 2 bases at J, with 16 bases between. Ophthalmopathy patients all had a Clinical Activity Score of at least 3, a NOSPECS grade of at least 4 and disease under 3 months old. The PBMCs had their origin in less than 13 ml of fresh peripheral blood.

The receptor was derived from a woman aged 25 to 45 with Graves' ophthalmopathy. This chain connects TRBV19 to TRBJ2-2; either TRBD1 or TRBD2 may supply D (5 bases each). Material for sequencing was blood. CDR3 DNA: TGTGCCAGTAGACCCTCGCGGAGGACAAACACCGGGGAGCTGTTTTTT. This codes for CASRPSRRTNTGELFF.